One T cell receptor (beta chain) is described in this entry. It lacks a known antigen. The record has no base qualities; no much larger clone is one base away. This entry is derived from a study of cytomegalovirus exposure and HLA in healthy donors (TCRdb year 2017). Turning to the overall study: An earlier analysis of roughly 570 of the donors reported approximately 300 Gb of sequence data and 117 million unique TCR beta sequences obtained from around 190 million T cells. An early release covering over 500 HLA-typed donors comprised 250 to 350 gigabases of sequencing data and around 80 million unique TCR sequences. Of the 350 to 450 genotyped donors, approximately 83% fell in the genetic ancestry cluster associated with self-reported Caucasian donors. The study aimed to test whether signatures of past pathogen exposure could be identified by cataloging public T cell receptors. The study used immunosequencing to profile the T cell repertoires of approximately 690 subjects and linked those repertoires to cytomegalovirus serostatus. Besides the first cohort of 666 subjects, a separate validation cohort made up of roughly 120 different subjects was used. High-throughput TCR immunosequencing, statistical association of individual TCRs with disease status, and machine learning were combined to predict cytomegalovirus infection status. In a later analysis, previously published TCR beta repertoires from about 640 donors were re-analyzed and high-resolution HLA genotyping was added so that TCR occurrence patterns could be studied. The later analysis used no new phenotypic data to find candidate immune exposures, relying instead on TCR beta sequences and their occurrence across donors. An earlier analysis of roughly 580 of the donors used high-throughput TCR beta sequencing to judge whether each TCR beta V gene segment behaved as functional or pseudogenic. Donor age, sex, ethnicity and CMV serostatus were compiled together with the repertoire data. A later genetic analysis used genome-wide SNP genotypes for about three fifths of the 666 donors, treating that subset as a discovery cohort. All discovery cohort repertoires had been generated on a single sequencing platform. HLA typing covered class I and class II loci at four-digit resolution. The number of typed donors differed by locus: 629-630 for A, B, C, DRB1 and DQB1; 500 to 550 for DQA1; approximately 600 for DPA1; and some 470 for DPB1. Several DR-DQ haplotypes were handled as single units for association and clustering, since linkage in the cohort was strong. Across some 400 genotyped donors of the cohort, an average of about 220,000 unique TCR beta nucleotide sequences per donor were sequenced, and 15% to 20% of those sequences were non-productive. Overall study results and their limits: A later analysis found that most CMV-associated TCR beta chains appeared HLA-restricted, with HLA associations seemingly driven largely by CMV exposure. Assigning TCR associations to individual alleles was difficult when HLA alleles, especially DR and DQ, strongly co-occurred. A later genetic analysis reported fewer N-insertions in productive TCRs among donors in an Asian-associated ancestry cluster than the roughly 690-donor mean. Because counts were too low, seventeen rarely observed V segments, including chromosome 9 orphons, were excluded from the earlier analysis of 587 of the donors. A further reported finding was that TCR beta sequences accurately predicted the HLA-A and HLA-B alleles for most subjects in the first cohort. The classifier was reported to diagnose cytomegalovirus status with high specificity and sensitivity in both the original and validation cohorts. Because some donors lacked HLA typing at each locus, the association tests relied only on the typed subset. For the cohort, immune exposure information was limited to CMV serostatus. Specific HLA alleles were associated with roughly 16,000 TCR beta sequences at a false discovery rate of 0.05 in a later analysis. Only TCR beta chains were sequenced in this cohort, and the absence of alpha or paired-chain data limited detectable features. In a later analysis, the rate of TCR association differed among HLA loci, with DRB1 alleles having the most associated TCRs and HLA-C alleles having the fewest. In vitro tests confirmed that three of the cytomegalovirus-associated TCR beta chains recognize cytomegalovirus antigens. Sequencing depth was assumed to be roughly uniform across donors in the presence/absence analyses, though that assumption may not hold. Most TCR sequences were observed very rarely across donors, whereas some public TCRs were present in many individuals. In the study, 150 to 200 TCR beta chains were listed as associated with cytomegalovirus. Several of the top co-occurrence clusters appeared to be linked to parvovirus B19, influenza, CMV and Epstein-Barr virus, according to a later analysis. According to the authors, the approach could potentially be generalized to other disease states and immunological phenotypes. Linkage disequilibrium might explain the correlated functional status among segregating V segments, but an unknown experimental factor could not be excluded. In a later analysis, HLA-associated TCR beta chains were found to be more clonally expanded and to have lower generation probabilities than equally common non-associated chains. In a later genetic analysis, a missense DCLRE1C variant was associated with V-gene and J-gene trimming of TCR beta chains, and the association was replicated in an independent cohort. A group of highly shared sequence variants was considered likely to be a technical artifact of the sequencing pipeline. In an earlier analysis of around 500 of the donors, most TCR beta V segments appeared in productive rearrangements about 87% or about 30% of the time, broadly matching IMGT annotations.

The cohort comprised some 730 healthy bone marrow donors. At the time of sampling, all cohort members were nominally healthy, though unrecorded immune exposures were likely present. The donor tested CMV seronegative, placing the donor among the 350 to 400 seronegative members of the cohort. Each donor provided a peripheral blood sample, and peripheral blood mononuclear cells were used for TCR beta sequencing. Genomic DNA was extracted from the blood cell samples with the Qiagen DNeasy Blood Extraction Kit. Libraries came from the immunoSEQ multiplex PCR assay. For the multiplex PCR, a mixture combining 60 forward primers for TCR Vbeta segments and 13 reverse primers for TCR Jbeta segments was used. Amplification of the CDR3 region of rearranged TCR beta genes was performed with a multiplex PCR assay on genomic DNA. The amplified TCR beta libraries were sequenced on the Illumina HiSeq System as 87-base-pair reads. For the original study's pipeline: Across the 700 or so repertoires, a later analysis counted 60 million to 90 million unique TCR beta chains, roughly 11 million of which were shared by at least two donors. Raw reads were error-corrected and collapsed into unique sequences with a nearest-neighbor algorithm that merged closely related sequences to remove PCR and sequencing errors. To assign V, D and J gene segments, CDR3 sequences were aligned to IMGT reference sequences. For a sequence to be retained, a match of at least six nucleotides to both a V gene segment and a J gene segment was required. Rearrangements were called productive when the CDR3 lacked stop codons and stayed in frame with V and J; all others were non-productive. Following IMGT convention, CDR3 was defined as the stretch from the second conserved V-encoded cysteine to the conserved J-encoded phenylalanine. The earlier analysis of fewer than 700 of the donors excluded sequences that lacked an unambiguous match to a single V gene segment. In an earlier analysis of several hundred of the donors, V segments were called functional above 56.7% productive rearrangements and were called segregating when the between-donor standard deviation exceeded 5%. A statistical classification framework was built to diagnose cytomegalovirus status from the catalog of TCR beta chain sequences. In a later analysis, V and J genes were assigned by comparing TCR nucleotide sequences against IMGT/GENE-DB human TR gene sequences. In a later analysis, CDR3 sequences and most-parsimonious VDJ recombination scenarios were assigned using the TCRdist pipeline. In a later analysis, each TCR beta chain was defined by its CDR3 amino acid sequence together with its V-gene family, and reads without a unique V-gene family were excluded. In a later analysis, 450 to 600 highly shared, low-generation-probability nucleotide sequences were removed to address suspected cross-contamination and a sequencing artifact. For each public chain, a later analysis derived a clonal expansion index from normalized ranks of inferred template counts within each repertoire. A later analysis computed generation probabilities with a VDJ recombination model fitted to out-of-frame rearrangements, and checked the results against IGoR. A later analysis scored TCR-TCR, TCR-HLA and TCR-CMV co-occurrence with hypergeometric tests, applying a repertoire-size bias correction to TCR pairs. A later analysis estimated false discovery rates by permuting HLA or CMV assignments 20 times. In a later analysis, co-occurring TCRs were grouped with DBSCAN, and TCRdist sequence similarity was added when clustering was performed within HLA-allele-positive subsets. For co-occurrence clustering, repertoires with fewer than 30,000 or more than 120,000 public chains were excluded, along with roughly five repertoires with anomalous nucleotide sharing. This is the immuneACCESS table as TCRdb keeps it, with only in-frame sequences that have V and J called. A part of the clones is gone; compared with another copy, unresolved V genes explain less than half, and the rest is unexplained. The V and J calls and clone size are taken from that table; D and trimming were inferred from the DNA. Recorded for this sample are 95,000 to 150,000 clones; approximately 15% of them occurred a single time. The biggest ten clones account for about 2% of the sample.

This TCR was recovered from a woman between 18 and 30 years old in good health and CMV-seronegative. Sequencing was performed on PBMCs.

The CDR3 here reads CASSLTSVRETQYF. The sequenced DNA is TGTGCCAGCAGCCTGACTAGCGTGCGAGAGACCCAGTACTTC. Recombination connected TRBV5-4 to TRBJ2-5; the central 8 bases match TRBD2. V lost 4 bases and J lost 4 bases, and the count of bases not matched to a germline gene is 6. Reading the germline V gene (reference sequence) gives CDR1 SGHNT and CDR2 YYREEE. There are 14 amino acids in the CDR3, from cysteine to phenylalanine inclusive. Of all the DNA, just the CDR3 is kept, 42 bases in frame from base 1. The CDR3, completed at both ends by the reference TRBV5-4 and TRBJ2-5 genes, gives the full variable domain ETGVTQSPTHLIKTRGQQVTLRCSSQSGHNTVSWYQQALGQGPQFIFQYYREEENGRGNFPPRFSGLQFPNYSSELNVNALELDDSALYLCASSLTSVRETQYFGPGTRLLVL.